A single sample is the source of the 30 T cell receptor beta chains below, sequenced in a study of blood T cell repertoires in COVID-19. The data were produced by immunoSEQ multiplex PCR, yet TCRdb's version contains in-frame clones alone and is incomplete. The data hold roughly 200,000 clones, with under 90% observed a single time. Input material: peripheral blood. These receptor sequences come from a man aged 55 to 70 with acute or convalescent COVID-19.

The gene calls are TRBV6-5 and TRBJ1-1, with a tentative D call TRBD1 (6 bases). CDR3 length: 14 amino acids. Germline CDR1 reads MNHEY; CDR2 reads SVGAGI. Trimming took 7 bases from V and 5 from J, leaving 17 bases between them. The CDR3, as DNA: TGTGCCAGCAATAGCTTACAGGGTACAACTGAAGCTTTCTTT. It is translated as CASNSLQGTTEAFF.

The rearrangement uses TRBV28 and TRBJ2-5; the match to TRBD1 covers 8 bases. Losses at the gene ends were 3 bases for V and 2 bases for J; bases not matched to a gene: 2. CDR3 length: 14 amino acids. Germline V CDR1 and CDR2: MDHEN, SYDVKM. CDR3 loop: CASSLRTGQETQYF. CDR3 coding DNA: TGTGCCAGCAGTTTGAGGACAGGGCAAGAGACCCAGTACTTC.

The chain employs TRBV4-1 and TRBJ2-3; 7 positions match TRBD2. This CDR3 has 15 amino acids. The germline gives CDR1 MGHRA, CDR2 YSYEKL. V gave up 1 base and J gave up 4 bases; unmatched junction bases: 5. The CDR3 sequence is CASSQVGGKADTQYF. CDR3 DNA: TGCGCCAGCAGCCAAGTGGGGGGGAAGGCAGATACGCAGTATTTT.

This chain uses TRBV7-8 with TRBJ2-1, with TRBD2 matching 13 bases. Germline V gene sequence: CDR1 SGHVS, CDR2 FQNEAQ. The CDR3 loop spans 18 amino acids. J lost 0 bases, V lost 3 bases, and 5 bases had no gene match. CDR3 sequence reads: CASSLGLAGSSSYNEQFF. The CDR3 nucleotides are TGTGCCAGCAGCTTGGGACTAGCGGGGTCGAGCTCCTACAATGAGCAGTTCTTC.

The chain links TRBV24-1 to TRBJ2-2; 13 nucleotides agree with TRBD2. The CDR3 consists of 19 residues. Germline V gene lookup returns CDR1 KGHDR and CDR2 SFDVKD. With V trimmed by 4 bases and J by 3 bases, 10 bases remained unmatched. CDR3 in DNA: TGTGCCACCAGTGACCCATTGACTAGCGGGAGGATGTACACCGGGGAGCTGTTTTTT. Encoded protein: CATSDPLTSGRMYTGELFF.

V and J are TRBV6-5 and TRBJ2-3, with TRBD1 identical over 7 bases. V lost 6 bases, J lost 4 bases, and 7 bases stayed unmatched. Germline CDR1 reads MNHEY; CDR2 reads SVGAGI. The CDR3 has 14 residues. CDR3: CASRVETGADTQYF. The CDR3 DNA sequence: TGTGCCAGCAGAGTAGAAACAGGGGCAGATACGCAGTATTTT.

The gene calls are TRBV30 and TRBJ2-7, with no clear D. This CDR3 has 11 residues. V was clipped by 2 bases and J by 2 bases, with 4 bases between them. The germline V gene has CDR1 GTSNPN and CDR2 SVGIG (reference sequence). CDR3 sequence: CAWSLAYEQYF. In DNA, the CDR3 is TGTGCCTGGAGTCTAGCCTACGAGCAGTACTTC.

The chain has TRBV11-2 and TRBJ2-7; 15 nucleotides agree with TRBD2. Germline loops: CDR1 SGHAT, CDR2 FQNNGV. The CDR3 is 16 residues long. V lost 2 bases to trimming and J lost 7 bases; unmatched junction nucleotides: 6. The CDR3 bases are TGTGCCAGCAGCTTAAGGACTAGCGGGAGGGCGAGGGAGCAGTACTTC. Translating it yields CASSLRTSGRAREQYF.

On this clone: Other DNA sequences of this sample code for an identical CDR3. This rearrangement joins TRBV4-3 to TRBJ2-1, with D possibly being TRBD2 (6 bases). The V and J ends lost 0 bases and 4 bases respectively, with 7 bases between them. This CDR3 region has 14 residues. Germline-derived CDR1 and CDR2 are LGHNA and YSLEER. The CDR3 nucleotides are TGCGCCAGCAGCCAAGATCGGGGGTACAATGAGCAGTTCTTC. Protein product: CASSQDRGYNEQFF.

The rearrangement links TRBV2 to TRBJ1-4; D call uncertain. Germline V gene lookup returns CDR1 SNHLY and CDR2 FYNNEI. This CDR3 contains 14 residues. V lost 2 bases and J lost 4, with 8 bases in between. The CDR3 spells CASSESPFNEKLFF. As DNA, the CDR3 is TGTGCCAGCAGTGAAAGCCCCTTTAATGAAAAACTGTTTTTT.

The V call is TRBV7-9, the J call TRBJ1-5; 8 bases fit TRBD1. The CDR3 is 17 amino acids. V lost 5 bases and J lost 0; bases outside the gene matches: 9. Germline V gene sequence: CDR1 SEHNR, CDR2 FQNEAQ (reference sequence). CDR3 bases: TGTGCCAGCAGCCGCGGGACAGGATTTTATAGCAATCAGCCCCAGCATTTT. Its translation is CASSRGTGFYSNQPQHF.

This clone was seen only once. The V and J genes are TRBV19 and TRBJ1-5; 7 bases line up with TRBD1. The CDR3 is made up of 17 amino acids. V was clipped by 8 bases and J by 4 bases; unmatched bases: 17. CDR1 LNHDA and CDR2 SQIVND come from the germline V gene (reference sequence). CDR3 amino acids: CASYPIRDSVLNQPQHF. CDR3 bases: TGTGCCAGTTACCCTATCCGGGACAGCGTCTTAAATCAGCCCCAGCATTTT.

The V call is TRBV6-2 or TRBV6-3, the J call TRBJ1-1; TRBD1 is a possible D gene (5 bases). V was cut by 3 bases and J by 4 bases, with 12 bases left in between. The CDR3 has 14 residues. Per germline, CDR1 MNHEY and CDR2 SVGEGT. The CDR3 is CASSYQGIGTEAFF. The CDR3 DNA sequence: TGTGCCAGCAGTTATCAGGGCATCGGCACTGAAGCTTTCTTT.

CDR3 in DNA: TGCGCCAGCAGCTGGCCCCTAAGGGAGGTAGGCTACAATGAGCAGTTCTTC. Protein sequence: CASSWPLREVGYNEQFF. The V and J genes are TRBV5-1 and TRBJ2-1, with D maybe TRBD2 (6 bases). The CDR3 is 17 residues long. Per the germline V gene, CDR1 is SGHRS and CDR2 is YFSETQ. V was trimmed by 3 bases and J by 3 bases, leaving 19 bases between them.

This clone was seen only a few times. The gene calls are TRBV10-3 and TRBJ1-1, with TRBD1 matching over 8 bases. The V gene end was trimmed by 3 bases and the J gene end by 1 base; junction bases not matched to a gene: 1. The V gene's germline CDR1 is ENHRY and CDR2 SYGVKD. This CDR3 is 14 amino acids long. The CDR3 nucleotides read TGTGCCATCAGTGACGGACAGGGGAACACTGAAGCTTTCTTT. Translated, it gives CAISDGQGNTEAFF.

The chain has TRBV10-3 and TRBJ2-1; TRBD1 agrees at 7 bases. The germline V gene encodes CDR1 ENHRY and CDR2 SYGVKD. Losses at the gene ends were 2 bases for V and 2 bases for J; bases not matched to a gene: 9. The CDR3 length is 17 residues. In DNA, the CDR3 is TGTGCCATCAGTGAGCTTAGGCTAGGGGGCCCCTACAATGAGCAGTTCTTC. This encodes CAISELRLGGPYNEQFF.

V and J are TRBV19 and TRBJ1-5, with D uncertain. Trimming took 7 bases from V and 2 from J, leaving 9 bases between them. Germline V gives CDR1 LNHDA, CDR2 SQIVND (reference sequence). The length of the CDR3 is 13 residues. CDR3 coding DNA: TGTGCCAGTACTGGTGTAGGCAATCAGCCCCAGCATTTT. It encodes CASTGVGNQPQHF.

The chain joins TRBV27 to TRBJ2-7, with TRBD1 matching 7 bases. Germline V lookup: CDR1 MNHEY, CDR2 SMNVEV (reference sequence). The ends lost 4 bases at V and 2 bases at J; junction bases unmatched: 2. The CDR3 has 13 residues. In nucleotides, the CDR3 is TGTGCCAGCAGTTCACAGGGGACCTACGAGCAGTACTTC. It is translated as CASSSQGTYEQYF.

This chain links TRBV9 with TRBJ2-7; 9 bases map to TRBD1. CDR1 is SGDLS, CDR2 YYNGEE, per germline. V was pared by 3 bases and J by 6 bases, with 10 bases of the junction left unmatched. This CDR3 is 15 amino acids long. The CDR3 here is CASSASGTGSREQYF. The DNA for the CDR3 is TGTGCCAGCAGCGCCTCCGGGACAGGGTCTCGCGAGCAGTACTTC. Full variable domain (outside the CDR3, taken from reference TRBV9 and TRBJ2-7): DSGVTQTPKHLITATGQRVTLRCSPRSGDLSVYWYQQSLDQGLQFLIQYYNGEERAKGNILERFSAQQFPDLHSELNLSSLELGDSALYFCASSASGTGSREQYFGPGTRLTVT.

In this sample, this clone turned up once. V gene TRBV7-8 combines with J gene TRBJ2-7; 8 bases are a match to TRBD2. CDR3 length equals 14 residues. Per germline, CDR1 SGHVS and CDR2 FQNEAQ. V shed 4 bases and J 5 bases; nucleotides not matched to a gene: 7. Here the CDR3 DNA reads TGTGCCAGCAGCTCGATAGCGGGATCGGACGAGCAGTACTTC. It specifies CASSSIAGSDEQYF.

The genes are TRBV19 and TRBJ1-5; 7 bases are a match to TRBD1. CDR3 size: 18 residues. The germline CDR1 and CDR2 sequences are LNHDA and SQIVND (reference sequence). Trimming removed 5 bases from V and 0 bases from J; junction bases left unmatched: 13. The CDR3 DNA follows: TGTGCCAGTAGTCAGCGTCGGGACAGAATGTATAGCAATCAGCCCCAGCATTTT. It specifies CASSQRRDRMYSNQPQHF.

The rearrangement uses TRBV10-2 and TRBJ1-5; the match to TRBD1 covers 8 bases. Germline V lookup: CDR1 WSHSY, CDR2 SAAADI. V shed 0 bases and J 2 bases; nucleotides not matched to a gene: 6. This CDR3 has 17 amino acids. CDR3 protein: CASSESRTGSGNQPQHF. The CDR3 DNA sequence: TGCGCCAGCAGTGAGTCTAGGACAGGGTCAGGCAATCAGCCCCAGCATTTT.

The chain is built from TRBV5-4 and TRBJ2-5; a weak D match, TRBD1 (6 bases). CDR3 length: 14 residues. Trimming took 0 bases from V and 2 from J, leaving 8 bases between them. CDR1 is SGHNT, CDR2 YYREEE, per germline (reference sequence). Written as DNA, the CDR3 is TGTGCCAGCAGCTTGGGACAGGCACAAGAGACCCAGTACTTC. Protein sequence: CASSLGQAQETQYF.

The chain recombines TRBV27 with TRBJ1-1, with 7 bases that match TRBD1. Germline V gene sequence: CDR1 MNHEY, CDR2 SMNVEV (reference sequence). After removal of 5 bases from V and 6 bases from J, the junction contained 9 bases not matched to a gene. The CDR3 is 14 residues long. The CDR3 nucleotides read TGTGCCAGCAGTCCGTACCTTGGGACAGCTGAAGCTTTCTTT. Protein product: CASSPYLGTAEAFF.

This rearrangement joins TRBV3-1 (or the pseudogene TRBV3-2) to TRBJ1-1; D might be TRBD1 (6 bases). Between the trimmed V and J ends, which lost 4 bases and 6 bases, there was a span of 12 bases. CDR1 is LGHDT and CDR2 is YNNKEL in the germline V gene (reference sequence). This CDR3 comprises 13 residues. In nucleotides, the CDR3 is TGTGCCAGCAGCCGTAGGGGGACGGCTGAAGCTTTCTTT. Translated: CASSRRGTAEAFF.

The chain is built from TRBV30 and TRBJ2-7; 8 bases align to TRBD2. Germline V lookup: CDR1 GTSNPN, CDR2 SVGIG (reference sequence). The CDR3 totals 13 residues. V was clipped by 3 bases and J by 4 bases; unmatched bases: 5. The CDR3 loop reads CAWRRTSSYEQYF. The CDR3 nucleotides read TGTGCCTGGAGACGGACTAGCTCGTACGAGCAGTACTTC. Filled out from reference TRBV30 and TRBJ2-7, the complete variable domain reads SQTIHQWPATLVQPVGSPLSLECTVEGTSNPNLYWYRQAAGRGLQLLFYSVGIGQISSEVPQNLSASRPQDRQFILSSKKLLLSDSGFYLCAWRRTSSYEQYFGPGTRLTVT.

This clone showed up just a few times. CDR3 region: CASSLQYPSRNQPQHF. The CDR3, as DNA: TGTGCCAGCTCACTACAGTACCCAAGCCGCAATCAGCCCCAGCATTTT. The chain joins TRBV18 to TRBJ1-5; D is unclear. The germline V and J ends were trimmed by 4 bases and 2 bases, with 15 bases remaining between them. The CDR3 totals 16 residues. Germline CDR1 KGHSH, CDR2 LQKENI.

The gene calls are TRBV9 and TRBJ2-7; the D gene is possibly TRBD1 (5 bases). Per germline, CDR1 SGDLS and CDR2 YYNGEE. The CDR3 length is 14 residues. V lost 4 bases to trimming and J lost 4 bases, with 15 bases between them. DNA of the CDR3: TGTGCCAGCAGCCCCCGACTGGACACGTACGAGCAGTACTTC. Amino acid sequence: CASSPRLDTYEQYF.

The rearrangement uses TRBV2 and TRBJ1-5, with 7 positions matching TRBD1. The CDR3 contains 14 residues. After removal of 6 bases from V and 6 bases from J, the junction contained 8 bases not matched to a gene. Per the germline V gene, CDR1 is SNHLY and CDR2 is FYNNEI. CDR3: CASRQDRVGQPQHF. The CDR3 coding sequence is TGTGCCAGCAGACAAGACAGGGTAGGTCAGCCCCAGCATTTT.

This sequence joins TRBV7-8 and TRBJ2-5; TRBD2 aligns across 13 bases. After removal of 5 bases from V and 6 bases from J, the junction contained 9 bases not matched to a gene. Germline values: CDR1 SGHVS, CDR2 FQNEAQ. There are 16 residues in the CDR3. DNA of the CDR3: TGTGCCAGCAGCCCAAGTACTAGCGGGAGGGGCAAGACCCAGTACTTC. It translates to CASSPSTSGRGKTQYF.